The 8 T cell receptor beta chains presented below share a single source sample, sequenced in a study of Ad26.COV2.S vaccination and SARS-CoV-2 variants (dated by TCRdb to the early 2020s). Receptor amplification or capture employed the immunoSEQ multiplex PCR assay. The clones in this table, taken by TCRdb from immuneACCESS, are in-frame only. Not every clone is retained; where verified, under half of the shortfall comes from an unresolved V gene, and the cause of the rest is unknown. For this sample there are 350,000 to 500,000 clones; 90% appear just once. The top ten clonotypes cover less than 4.5% of the sample. The treatment or condition label here, explained by the study, means: around 19 received Ad26.COV2.S at low or high dose, single or two shots; about five received placebo; per-sample allocation not given. For vaccine and placebo recipients, repertoires were sequenced using samples collected on day 63 after the first injection.

Sequences were derived from peripheral blood, sampled in a trial of Ad26.COV2.S vaccine versus placebo. These TCRs come from a person between 18 and 65 years old who received the Ad26.COV2.S COVID-19 vaccine or a placebo.

The rearrangement uses TRBV5-5 and TRBJ2-6; 11 nucleotides agree with TRBD1. With V trimmed by 2 bases and J by 0 bases, 7 bases remained unmatched. Per germline, CDR1 SGHKS and CDR2 YYEKEE (reference sequence). The CDR3 contains 19 residues. CDR3 coding DNA: TGTGCCAGCAGCTTATGGGGACAGGGGGATTACTCTGGGGCCAACGTCCTGACTTTC. This encodes CASSLWGQGDYSGANVLTF.

The chain is built from TRBV18 and TRBJ2-3, with 8 bases matching TRBD2. The junction had 8 bases not matched to a gene; V was cut back by 6 bases and J by 3 bases. CDR1 and CDR2 (germline): KGHSH, LQKENI. This CDR3 is 15 amino acids long. This CDR3 reads CASSAGGAVTDTQYF. DNA for the CDR3: TGTGCCAGCTCCGCCGGGGGGGCGGTGACAGATACGCAGTATTTT.

The rearrangement uses TRBV4-2 and TRBJ2-7; 11 bases are a match to TRBD2. The CDR3 totals 15 residues. The germline V gene has CDR1 LGHNA and CDR2 YNFKEQ. The V segment lost 7 bases and the J segment 2 bases; nucleotides outside the gene matches: 7. As DNA, the CDR3 is TGTGCCAGCACCCCCACTAGCGGGAGCACCTACGAGCAGTACTTC. Protein sequence: CASTPTSGSTYEQYF.

The chain is built from TRBV3-1 (or the pseudogene TRBV3-2) and TRBJ2-5, with no clear D. With 3 bases removed from V and 2 bases from J, the gap between germline ends came to 4 bases. The germline CDR1 and CDR2 sequences are LGHDT and YNNKEL (reference sequence). This CDR3 contains 12 residues. CDR3 coding DNA: TGTGCCAGCAGCCACCAACAAGAGACCCAGTACTTC. Protein sequence: CASSHQQETQYF.

This rearrangement joins TRBV21-1 to TRBJ2-5; TRBD2 is the table's D call, not checked against the DNA. TRBV21-1 is classified as a pseudogene. This CDR3 is built from 14 residues. The CDR3 reads CASSTSSGQETQYF. The CDR3 DNA sequence: TGTGCCAGCAGCACCTCTAGCGGCCAAGAGACCCAGTACTTC.

This chain links TRBV27 with TRBJ2-7; D not resolved. With 7 bases removed from V and 2 bases from J, the gap between germline ends came to 15 bases. The length of the CDR3 is 14 residues. Germline assignment: CDR1 MNHEY and CDR2 SMNVEV (reference sequence). The CDR3 region has the DNA TGTGCCAGCAAGAGTTGGGATCGTACCTACGAGCAGTACTTC. It is translated as CASKSWDRTYEQYF.

This clone was observed once. The genes are TRBV9 and TRBJ2-1; 7 nucleotides align to TRBD2. The CDR3 is 15 residues long. V lost 0 bases, J lost 4 bases, and 4 bases stayed unmatched. CDR1 SGDLS and CDR2 YYNGEE come from the germline V gene. Here the CDR3 DNA reads TGTGCCAGCAGCGTAGACGGGAGGAAGTACAATGAGCAGTTCTTC. As protein: CASSVDGRKYNEQFF.

The gene calls are TRBV5-1 and TRBJ1-4; TRBD1 might be the D (6 bases). The CDR3 contains 15 residues. Germline CDR1 and CDR2: SGHRS and YFSETQ. Trimming removed 0 bases at V and 6 bases at J, with 12 bases between. The CDR3: CASSLDPGVDEKLFF. The CDR3 region has the DNA TGCGCCAGCAGCTTGGATCCAGGGGTAGATGAAAAACTGTTTTTT.